Listed below are T cell receptor beta chains from one sample, sequenced in a study of cytomegalovirus exposure and HLA in healthy donors. The repertoire was sequenced with immunoSEQ multiplex PCR; TCRdb's copy has only in-frame clones and lacks some. Here the sample spans around 110,000 clones, 77% being singletons. The sequenced material came from PBMCs. Source of these receptors: a male donor in good health and CMV-seronegative. Both conserved end residues are part of each CDR3. A D gene is named only where the DNA matches it firmly.

d_gene	v_gene	j_gene	CDR3nt	CDR3aa
-	TRBV28	TRBJ2-6	TGTGCCAGCAGGGGGCGCTCTGGGGCCAACGTCCTGACTTTC	CASRGRSGANVLTF
TRBD1	TRBV27	TRBJ1-2	TGTGCCAGCAGTTCAGGGGGCGGGTATGGCTACACCTTC	CASSSGGGYGYTF
-	TRBV9	TRBJ2-3	TGTGCCAGCAGCGCCCGACTGGGCAGGGGTAGCACAGATACGCAGTATTTT	CASSARLGRGSTDTQYF
TRBD1	TRBV27	TRBJ1-2	TGTGCCAGCAGTCTAAGAAGGGGGCAGGGCTACACCTTC	CASSLRRGQGYTF
-	TRBV7-8	TRBJ1-1	TGTGCCAGCAGCTTTCGTCAGTTGAACACTGAAGCTTTCTTT	CASSFRQLNTEAFF
-	TRBV5-5	TRBJ2-3	TGTGCCAGCAGCTTTTACACAGATACGCAGTATTTT	CASSFYTDTQYF
TRBD1	TRBV18	TRBJ2-3	TGTGCCAGCTCACCAGAGGGGGCCCTCACAGATACGCAGTATTTT	CASSPEGALTDTQYF
TRBD2	TRBV30	TRBJ2-7	TGTGCCTGGAGACTAGCGGCTAGCTCCTACGAGCAGTACTTC	CAWRLAASSYEQYF
-	TRBV19	TRBJ2-7	TGTGCCAGTAGTATGTGGGCCGACCACGAGCAGTACTTC	CASSMWADHEQYF
TRBD1	TRBV5-6	TRBJ1-5	TGTGCCAGCAGCTTGGGACAGGGCGGTCAGCCCCAGCATTTT	CASSLGQGGQPQHF
-	TRBV5-1	TRBJ2-2	TGCGCCAGCAGCTGGGAGGGACAGGCGAACACCGGGGAGCTGTTTTTT	CASSWEGQANTGELFF
TRBD2	TRBV7-3	TRBJ2-7	TGTGCCAGCAGCCCTGGGACTAGCGGGGAGTTTGAACCGAAGCAGTACTTC	CASSPGTSGEFEPKQYF
-	TRBV19	TRBJ1-1	TGTGCCAGTATCCCCCCGGGACACAAGAACACTGAAGCTTTCTTT	CASIPPGHKNTEAFF
TRBD2	TRBV7-9	TRBJ2-7	TGTGCCAGCAGCTTGGGGGGGTATTACGAGCAGTACTTC	CASSLGGYYEQYF
-	TRBV30	TRBJ1-2	TGTGCCTGGATTGTGGCAGGGGTAAACTATGGCTACACCTTC	CAWIVAGVNYGYTF
TRBD2	TRBV5-1	TRBJ2-7	TGCGCCAGCAGCTTGGCCGGGACTAGGAGGCACGAGCAGTACTTC	CASSLAGTRRHEQYF
TRBD1	TRBV28	TRBJ1-1	TGTGCCAGCAGTCCGACAGGGAAGAAAGCGAACACTGAAGCTTTCTTT	CASSPTGKKANTEAFF